A selection of T cell receptor beta chains follows, all from one sample in a study of blood T cell repertoires in COVID-19. Assay: immunoSEQ multiplex PCR; the TCRdb copy retains only in-frame clones and omits some. The profile shows under 250,000 clones, roughly 87% of them singletons. Source material: PBMCs or T cells enriched from blood (not recorded which). The receptors come from a woman younger than 45 with acute COVID-19. Both conserved end residues are part of each CDR3. D genes are given only for firm matches. Only part of the rows carry a size: once, few, many, or a class if the clone is expanded.

j_call v_call d_call clone_size cdr3_nt cdr3_aa
TRBJ1-2 TRBV2 - few TGTGCCAGCAAGGGGGAGTACTATGGCTACACCTTC CASKGEYYGYTF
TRBJ1-5 TRBV5-1 - - TGCGCCAGCAGCTTGGAACAGGGCAGACAGCCCCAGCATTTT CASSLEQGRQPQHF
TRBJ1-5 TRBV7-2 - - TGTGCCAGCAGCCGGGGGATTTATAGCAATCAGCCCCAGCATTTT CASSRGIYSNQPQHF
TRBJ1-2 TRBV4-3 - - TGCGCCAGCAGCCGACTACAGAGTAACTATGGCTACACCTTC CASSRLQSNYGYTF
TRBJ2-3 TRBV4-1 TRBD1 - TGCGCCAGCAGCCAAGAGCCCGGGACAGGGGTGGAAGATACGCAGTATTTT CASSQEPGTGVEDTQYF
TRBJ2-1 TRBV11-2 - few TGTGCCAGCAGCTGGGGACGGGGAGGTGAGCAGTTCTTC CASSWGRGGEQFF
TRBJ2-1 TRBV5-1 - - TGCGCCAGCAGCTCTAGCGATGAGCAGTTCTTC CASSSSDEQFF
TRBJ1-4 TRBV3-1/TRBV3-2 TRBD1 many TGTGCCAGCAGCCAGGGGGACAGGGGCCGTAGGGAACTGTTTTTT CASSQGDRGRRELFF
TRBJ2-2 TRBV4-3 - - TGCGCCAGCAGCCACCTCTTACCTACAGGGTTTGCGAACACCGGGGAGCTGTTTTTT CASSHLLPTGFANTGELFF
TRBJ1-5 TRBV19 TRBD1 - TGTGCCAGTAGTAACACAGGGGGCCGGGGGCAGCCCCAGCATTTT CASSNTGGRGQPQHF
TRBJ2-2 TRBV5-1 - - TGCGCCAGCAGCTTGTCAGGGGGGATCGGCGGGGAGCTGTTTTTT CASSLSGGIGGELFF
TRBJ1-2 TRBV5-1 - - TGCGCCAGCAGCACCAGCAGGGCCGACTATGGCTACACCTTC CASSTSRADYGYTF
TRBJ1-2 TRBV10-2 - - TGCGCCAGCAGTGAGACGGGGAACTATGGCTACACCTTC CASSETGNYGYTF
TRBJ2-5 TRBV5-1 - - TGCGCCAGCAGCCAAGCCCGGACAATACAAGAGACCCAGTACTTC CASSQARTIQETQYF
TRBJ1-1 TRBV30 - - TGTGCCTGGAGTCTAGGTAACACTGAAGCTTTCTTT CAWSLGNTEAFF
TRBJ2-5 TRBV6-5 TRBD1 once TGTGCCAGCAGGCGGTGGACAGGGGGACAAGAGACCCAGTACTTC CASRRWTGGQETQYF
TRBJ2-7 TRBV6-5 - - TGTGCCAGCAGTATAACTAGCTCCCCGGGTGAGCAGTACTTC CASSITSSPGEQYF
TRBJ1-6 TRBV6-5 TRBD1 - TGTGCCAGCAGGGAGGACAGGGACTATTCACCCCTCCACTTT CASREDRDYSPLHF
TRBJ1-2 TRBV5-1 TRBD1 - TGCGCCAGCAGCTCACGACAGGGGGCGTGGGGCTACACCTTC CASSSRQGAWGYTF
TRBJ1-1 TRBV5-1 - - TGCGCCAGCAGCTTGGACGGATTGAGGAGCACTGAAGCTTTCTTT CASSLDGLRSTEAFF
TRBJ1-2 TRBV7-2 TRBD1 - TGTGCCAGCAGCCTGCGCCGGGACAGGGTTGGCGGCTACACCTTC CASSLRRDRVGGYTF
TRBJ2-2 TRBV5-1 - - TGCGCCAGCAGAGACAGCGTGAACACCGGGGAGCTGTTTTTT CASRDSVNTGELFF
TRBJ1-3 TRBV30 - few TGTGCCTGGAGGCCCATAGCCGGTGGAAACACCATATATTTT CAWRPIAGGNTIYF
TRBJ2-1 TRBV20-1 - - TGCAGTGCCCCAGGGAATGAGCAGTTCTTC CSAPGNEQFF
TRBJ1-2 TRBV10-3 - - TGTGCCATCAGAGAAGGGGACACCCGGAACTATGGCTACACCTTC CAIREGDTRNYGYTF
TRBJ2-1 TRBV18 - - TGTGCCAGCTCAGATCCGGAGACAGTCTACAATGAGCAGTTCTTC CASSDPETVYNEQFF
TRBJ2-3 TRBV7-9 - once TGTGCCAGCAGCTCACCAACGCGGGATACGCAGTATTTT CASSSPTRDTQYF
TRBJ2-2 TRBV19 TRBD1 - TGTGCCAGTAGTCCCCGGGACAGGGCGAACACCGGGGAGCTGTTTTTT CASSPRDRANTGELFF
TRBJ1-4 TRBV5-5 TRBD1 - TGTGCCAGCAGCCCGCAGACAGGGGGGGATGAAAAACTGTTTTTT CASSPQTGGDEKLFF
TRBJ1-1 TRBV6-6 - - TGTGCCAGCACCCTCGAGAGAGGGAACACTGAAGCTTTCTTT CASTLERGNTEAFF
TRBJ2-7 TRBV19 - - TGTGCCAGTAGTCTGGGGCGGCCGGATCGGGAGCAGTACTTC CASSLGRPDREQYF
TRBJ1-6 TRBV6-5 TRBD1 few TGTGCCAGCAGTTCACAGGGGGGGAATTCACCCCTCCACTTT CASSSQGGNSPLHF